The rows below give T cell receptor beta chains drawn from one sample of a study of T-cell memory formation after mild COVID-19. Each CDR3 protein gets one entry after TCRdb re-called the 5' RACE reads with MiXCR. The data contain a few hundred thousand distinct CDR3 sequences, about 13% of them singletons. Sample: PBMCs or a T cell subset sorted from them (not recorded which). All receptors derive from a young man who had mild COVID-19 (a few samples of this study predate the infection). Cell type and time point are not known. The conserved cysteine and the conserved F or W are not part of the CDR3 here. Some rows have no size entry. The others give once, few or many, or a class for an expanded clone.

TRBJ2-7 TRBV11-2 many ASSQGTGSSYEQY
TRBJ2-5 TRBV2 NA ASTLAGEGTQY
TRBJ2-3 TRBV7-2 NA ASRQLYRGRAADTQY
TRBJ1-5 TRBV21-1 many ASWADGNQPQH
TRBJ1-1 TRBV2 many ASTEDSLNTEAF
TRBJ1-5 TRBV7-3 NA ASSQVAGLPQH
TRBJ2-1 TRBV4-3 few ASNPQGASGGAPGEQF
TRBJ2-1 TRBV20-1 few SPSQAGGFYEQF
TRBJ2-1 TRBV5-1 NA ASSQTSGGYHEQF
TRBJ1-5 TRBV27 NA ASSYTGGAGSNQPQH
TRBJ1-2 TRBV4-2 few ASQDGVRGYT
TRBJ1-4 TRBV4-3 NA ASSQDLGTATNEKLF
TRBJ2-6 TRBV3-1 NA ASSHGYSGAYVLT
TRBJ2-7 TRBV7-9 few ASSFGERVSYEQY
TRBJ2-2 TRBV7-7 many ASSSGLAGTGELF
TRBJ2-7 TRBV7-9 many ASSSTGTGPYEQY
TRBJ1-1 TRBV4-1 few ASSQEDRGNTEAF
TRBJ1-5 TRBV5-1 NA ASAQGGSNQPQH
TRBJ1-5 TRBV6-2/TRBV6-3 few ASSPALGSFQPQH
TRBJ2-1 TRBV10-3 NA AISAASGLFNEQF
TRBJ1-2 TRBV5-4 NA ASSRDRGGYT
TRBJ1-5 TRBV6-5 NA ASSPRSIYSNQPQH
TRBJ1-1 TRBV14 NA ASSPLVGGGTEAF
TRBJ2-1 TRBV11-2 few ASSPST
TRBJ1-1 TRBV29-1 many SVGQGPSMNTEAF
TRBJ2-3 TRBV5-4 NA ASSPRTGRMADTQY
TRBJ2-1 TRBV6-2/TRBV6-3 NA ASSYGTQYNEQF
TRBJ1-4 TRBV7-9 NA ASSSRGANEKLF
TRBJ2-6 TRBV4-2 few ASSQGELGANVLT
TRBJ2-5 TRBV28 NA ASIEGGRLRETQY
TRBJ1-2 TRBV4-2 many ASSLVGGDREGYYGYT
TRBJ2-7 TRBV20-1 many SARDGEYPYEQY
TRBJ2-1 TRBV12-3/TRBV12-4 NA ASSLAQGSGVPYNEQF
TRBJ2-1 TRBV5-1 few ASSPGQNYNEQF
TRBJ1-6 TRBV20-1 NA SAGEERRGSPLH
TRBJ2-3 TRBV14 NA ASSSGPAQDTQY
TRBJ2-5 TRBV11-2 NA ASSLEAGGVETQY
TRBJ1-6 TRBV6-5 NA ASSYDSFSPLH
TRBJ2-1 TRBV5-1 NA ASSRRTRAYNEQF
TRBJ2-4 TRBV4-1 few ASSQVRDRGLLAKNIQY
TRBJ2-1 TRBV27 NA ASSGLAEILQF
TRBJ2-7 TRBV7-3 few ASSLTPRQESKGYEQY
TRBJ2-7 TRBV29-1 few SVGDPWSSYEQY
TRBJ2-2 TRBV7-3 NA ASSSRQGNTGELF
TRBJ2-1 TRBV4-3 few ASSQGGFDEQF
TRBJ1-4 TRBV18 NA ASSPRGENGKLF
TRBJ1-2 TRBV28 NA ASSLPGGNLGYT
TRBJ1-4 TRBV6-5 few ASTPGAGLTNEKLF
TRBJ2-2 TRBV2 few ASSGDRNTGELF
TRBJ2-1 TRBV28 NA ASSFQRRSYNEQF
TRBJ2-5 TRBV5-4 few ASNSRTGETQY
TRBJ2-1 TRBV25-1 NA ASIPGQGTNEQF
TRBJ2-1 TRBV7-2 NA ASSWGGNPYNEQF
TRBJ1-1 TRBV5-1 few ASSPQVAGFGTEAF
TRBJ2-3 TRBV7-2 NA ASSLVTGGTDTQY